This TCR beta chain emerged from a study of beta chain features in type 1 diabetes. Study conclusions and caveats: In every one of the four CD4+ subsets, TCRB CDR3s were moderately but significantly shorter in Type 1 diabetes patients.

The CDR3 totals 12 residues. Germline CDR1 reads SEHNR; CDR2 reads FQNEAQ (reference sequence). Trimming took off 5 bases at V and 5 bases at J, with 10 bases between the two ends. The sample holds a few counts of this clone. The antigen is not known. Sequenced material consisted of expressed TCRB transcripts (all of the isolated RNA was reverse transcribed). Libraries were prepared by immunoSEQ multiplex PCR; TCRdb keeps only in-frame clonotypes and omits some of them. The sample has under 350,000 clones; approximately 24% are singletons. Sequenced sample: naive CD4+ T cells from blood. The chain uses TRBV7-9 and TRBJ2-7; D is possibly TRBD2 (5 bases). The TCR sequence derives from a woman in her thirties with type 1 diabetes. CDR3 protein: CASSPSGDEQYF. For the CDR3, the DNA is TGTGCCAGCAGCCCCTCCGGGGACGAGCAGTACTTC.